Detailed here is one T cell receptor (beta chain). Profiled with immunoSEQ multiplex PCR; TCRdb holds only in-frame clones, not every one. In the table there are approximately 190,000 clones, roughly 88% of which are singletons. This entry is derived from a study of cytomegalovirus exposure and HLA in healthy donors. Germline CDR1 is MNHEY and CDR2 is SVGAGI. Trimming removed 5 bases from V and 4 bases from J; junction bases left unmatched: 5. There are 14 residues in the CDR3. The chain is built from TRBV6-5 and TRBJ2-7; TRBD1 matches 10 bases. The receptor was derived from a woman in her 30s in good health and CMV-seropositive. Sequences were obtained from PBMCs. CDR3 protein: CASSRGQGSYEQYF. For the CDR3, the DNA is TGTGCCAGCAGTAGGGGACAGGGGAGTTACGAGCAGTACTTC.